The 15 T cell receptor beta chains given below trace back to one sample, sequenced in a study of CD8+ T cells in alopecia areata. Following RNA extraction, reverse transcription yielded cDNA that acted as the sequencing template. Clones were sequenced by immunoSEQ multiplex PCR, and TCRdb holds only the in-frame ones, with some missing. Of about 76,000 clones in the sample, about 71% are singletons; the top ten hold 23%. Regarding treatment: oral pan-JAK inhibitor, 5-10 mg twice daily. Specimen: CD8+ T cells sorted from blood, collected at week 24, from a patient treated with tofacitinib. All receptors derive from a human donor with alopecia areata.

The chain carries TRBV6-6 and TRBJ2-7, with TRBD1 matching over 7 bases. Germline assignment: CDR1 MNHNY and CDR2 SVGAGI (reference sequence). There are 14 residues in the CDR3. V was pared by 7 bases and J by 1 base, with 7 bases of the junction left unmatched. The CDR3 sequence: CASTRQGVSYEQYF. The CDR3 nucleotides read TGTGCCAGCACGCGCCAGGGGGTTTCCTACGAGCAGTACTTC.

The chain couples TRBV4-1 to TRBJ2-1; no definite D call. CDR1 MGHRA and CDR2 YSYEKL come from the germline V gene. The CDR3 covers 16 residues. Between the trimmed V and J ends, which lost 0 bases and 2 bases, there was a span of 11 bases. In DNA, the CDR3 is TGCGCCAGCAGCCAAGATCGGACGGGTCCCTACAATGAGCAGTTCTTC. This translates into CASSQDRTGPYNEQFF.

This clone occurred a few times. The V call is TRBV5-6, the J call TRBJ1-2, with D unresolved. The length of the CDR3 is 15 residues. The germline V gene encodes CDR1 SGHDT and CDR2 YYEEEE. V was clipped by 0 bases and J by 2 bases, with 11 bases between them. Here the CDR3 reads CASSLELSVNYGYTF. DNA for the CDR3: TGTGCCAGCAGCTTGGAATTGAGTGTCAACTATGGCTACACCTTC.

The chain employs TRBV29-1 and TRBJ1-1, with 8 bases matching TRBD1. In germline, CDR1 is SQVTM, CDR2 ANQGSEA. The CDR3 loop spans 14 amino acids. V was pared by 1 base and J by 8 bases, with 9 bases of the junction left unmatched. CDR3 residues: CSVEGEQGASEAFF. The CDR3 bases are TGCAGCGTTGAAGGTGAGCAGGGGGCAAGCGAAGCTTTCTTT. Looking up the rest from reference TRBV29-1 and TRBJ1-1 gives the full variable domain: SAVISQKPSRDICQRGTSLTIQCQVDSQVTMMFWYRQQPGQSLTLIATANQGSEATYESGFVIDKFPISRPNLTFSTLTVSNMSPEDSSIYLCSVEGEQGASEAFFGQGTRLTVV.

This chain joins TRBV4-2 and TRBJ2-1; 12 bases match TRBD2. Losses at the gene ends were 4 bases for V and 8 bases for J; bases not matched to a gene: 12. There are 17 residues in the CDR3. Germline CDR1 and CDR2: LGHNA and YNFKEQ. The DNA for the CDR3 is TGTGCCAGCAGCCTCGGACTAGCGGGGTCCCTTCGGGATGAGCAGTTCTTC. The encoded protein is CASSLGLAGSLRDEQFF.

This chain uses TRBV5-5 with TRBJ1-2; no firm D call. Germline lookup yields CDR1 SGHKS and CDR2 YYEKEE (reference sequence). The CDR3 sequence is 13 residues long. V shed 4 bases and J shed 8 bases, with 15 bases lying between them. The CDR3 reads CASSTDPGSGYTF. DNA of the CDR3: TGTGCCAGCAGCACCGACCCGGGATCGGGCTACACCTTC.

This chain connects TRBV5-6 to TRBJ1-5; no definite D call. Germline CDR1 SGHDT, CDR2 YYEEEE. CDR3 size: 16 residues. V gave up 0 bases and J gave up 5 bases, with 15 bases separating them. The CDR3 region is CASSLGAGSRDQPQHF. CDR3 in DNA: TGTGCCAGCAGCTTGGGGGCAGGTTCTCGAGATCAGCCCCAGCATTTT.

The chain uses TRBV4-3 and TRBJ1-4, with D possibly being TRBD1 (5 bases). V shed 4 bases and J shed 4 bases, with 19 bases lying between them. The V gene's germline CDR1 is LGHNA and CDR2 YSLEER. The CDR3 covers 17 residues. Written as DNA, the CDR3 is TGCGCCAGCAGCCCCCTCCATGTCGGGAGGGGTAATGAAAAACTGTTTTTT. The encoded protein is CASSPLHVGRGNEKLFF.

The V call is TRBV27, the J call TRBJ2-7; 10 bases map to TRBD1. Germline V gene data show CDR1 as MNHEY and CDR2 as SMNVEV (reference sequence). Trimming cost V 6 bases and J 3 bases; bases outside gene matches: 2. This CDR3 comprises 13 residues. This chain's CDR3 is CASSRTGGYEQYF. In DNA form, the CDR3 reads TGTGCCAGCAGCCGGACAGGGGGCTACGAGCAGTACTTC.

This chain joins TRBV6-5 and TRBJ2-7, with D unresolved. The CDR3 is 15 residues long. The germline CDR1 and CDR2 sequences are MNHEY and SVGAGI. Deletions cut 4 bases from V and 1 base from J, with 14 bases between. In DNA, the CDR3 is TGTGCCAGCAGTTTCGTAGACGGGCAATCCTACGAGCAGTACTTC. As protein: CASSFVDGQSYEQYF.

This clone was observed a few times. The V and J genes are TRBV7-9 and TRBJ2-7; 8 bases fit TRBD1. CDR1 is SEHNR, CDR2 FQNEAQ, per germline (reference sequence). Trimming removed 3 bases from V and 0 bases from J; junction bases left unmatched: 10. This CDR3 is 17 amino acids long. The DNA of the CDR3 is TGTGCCAGCAGCTTTACACCGGGACAGGTTGTCTCCTACGAGCAGTACTTC. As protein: CASSFTPGQVVSYEQYF.

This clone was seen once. The CDR3 sequence is CASSQNGQGRWRQFF. The CDR3 nucleotides read TGTGCCAGCAGCCAAAATGGACAGGGAAGATGGAGGCAGTTCTTC. The V call is TRBV5-6, the J call TRBJ2-1; TRBD1 aligns across 8 bases. The CDR3 runs to 15 residues. The germline V gene has CDR1 SGHDT and CDR2 YYEEEE. After removal of 4 bases from V and 12 bases from J, the junction contained 15 bases not matched to a gene.

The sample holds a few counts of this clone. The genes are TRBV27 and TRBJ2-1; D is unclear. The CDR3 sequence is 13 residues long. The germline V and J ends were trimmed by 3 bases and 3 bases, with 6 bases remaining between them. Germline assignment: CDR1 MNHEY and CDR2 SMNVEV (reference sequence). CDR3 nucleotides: TGTGCCAGCAGTTTGAACAACTACAATGAGCAGTTCTTC. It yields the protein CASSLNNYNEQFF.

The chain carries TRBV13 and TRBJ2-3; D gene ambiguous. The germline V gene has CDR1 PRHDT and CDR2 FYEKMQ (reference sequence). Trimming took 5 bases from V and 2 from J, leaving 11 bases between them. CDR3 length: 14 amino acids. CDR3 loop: CASSLRTYTDTQYF. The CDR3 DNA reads TGTGCCAGCAGCCTAAGGACCTACACAGATACGCAGTATTTT.

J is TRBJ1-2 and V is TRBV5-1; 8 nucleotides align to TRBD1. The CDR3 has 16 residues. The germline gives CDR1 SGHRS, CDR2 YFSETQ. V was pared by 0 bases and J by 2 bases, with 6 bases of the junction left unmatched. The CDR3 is CASSLGTGNLNYGYTF. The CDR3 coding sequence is TGCGCCAGCAGCTTGGGGACAGGGAATTTGAACTATGGCTACACCTTC.